Each of the 27 T cell receptor beta chains below was sequenced from the same sample in a study of CD8 T cells in ankylosing spondylitis (dated by TCRdb to 2016 to 2017). Library method: 5' RACE. Sequencing used an Illumina HiSeq 2500. Using fastp trimming at Q25 and MiXCR clonotype assembly, TCRdb reanalyzed the public sequencing data and kept in-frame beta chains. Rows matching on CDR3 protein sequence are summarized as one entry with the most common DNA and genes. Here the sample has around 250,000 distinct CDR3 sequences; roughly 32% occur a single time. Around 4% of the sample is held by the ten biggest clonotypes. Specimen: blood, either unsorted or a sorted T cell fraction (not recorded which). Source of these receptors: a male donor with ankylosing spondylitis or in good health (not recorded which).

V gene TRBV29-1 combines with J gene TRBJ2-1; TRBD1 matches 8 bases. The CDR3 runs to 12 residues. V was clipped by 6 bases and J by 14 bases; unmatched bases: 12. From germline, CDR1 is SQVTM and CDR2 ANQGSEA. The CDR3 DNA sequence: TGCAGCGTCCCGAACCCCGACAGGGGAAAGTTCTTC. Translated: CSVPNPDRGKFF.

This clonotype was seen more than once but under ten times. V and J are TRBV29-1 and TRBJ1-1, with D hard to call. Trimming removed 1 base from V and 11 bases from J, with 11 bases in between. The CDR3 covers 11 residues. The V gene's germline CDR1 is SQVTM and CDR2 ANQGSEA. CDR3 DNA: TGCAGCGTTGAAGGGGTTACCAAGGCTTTCTTT. Its protein is CSVEGVTKAFF.

The CDR3 sequence: CSAPSLGTANGPASGELFF. CDR3 DNA sequence: TGCAGTGCCCCCTCACTCGGGACAGCTAACGGCCCTGCCTCCGGGGAGCTGTTTTTT. The J gene is TRBJ2-2, the V gene TRBV20-1; 7 nucleotides agree with TRBD1. Germline CDR1 is DFQATT and CDR2 is SNEGSKA (reference sequence). The V and J ends lost 6 bases and 6 bases, in that order; junction bases with no gene match: 25. This CDR3 has 19 residues.

The rearrangement joins TRBV20-1 to TRBJ2-2; 11 positions match TRBD2. The CDR3 has 15 residues. Germline V gene sequence: CDR1 DFQATT, CDR2 SNEGSKA (reference sequence). The ends lost 2 bases at V and 6 bases at J; junction bases unmatched: 5. In DNA form, the CDR3 reads TGCAGTGCTAGATTAGCGGGGGGGCCGCCCGGGGAGCTGTTTTTT. Translated, it gives CSARLAGGPPGELFF.

This clonotype occurred a few times. J is TRBJ2-1 and V is TRBV7-6, with TRBD2 matching over 8 bases. CDR1 is SGHVS and CDR2 is FNYEAQ in the germline V gene. The CDR3 contains 15 residues. With V trimmed by 2 bases and J by 5 bases, 5 bases remained unmatched. This CDR3 reads CASSLWAGGNNEQFF. In nucleotides, the CDR3 is TGTGCCAGCAGCTTATGGGCGGGGGGAAACAATGAGCAGTTCTTC.

This sequence joins TRBV28 and TRBJ1-5, with D tentatively TRBD1 (6 bases). Trimming pared 8 bases from V and 7 bases from J, leaving 21 bases between. Germline V gene sequence: CDR1 MDHEN, CDR2 SYDVKM. This CDR3 has 15 amino acids. In DNA, the CDR3 is TGTGCCAGCGGAATACCCTTGAGGGGGGGCCAGCCCCAGCATTTT. This translates into CASGIPLRGGQPQHF. The full variable domain, its missing parts supplied by reference TRBV28 and TRBJ1-5, is DVKVTQSSRYLVKRTGEKVFLECVQDMDHENMFWYRQDPGLGLRLIYFSYDVKMKEKGDIPEGYSVSREKKERFSLILESASTNQTSMYLCASGIPLRGGQPQHFGDGTRLSIL.

This clonotype was counted between two and nine times. The chain is built from TRBV6-1 and TRBJ2-1; possibly TRBD2 for D (6 bases). V gave up 8 bases and J gave up 3 bases, with 17 bases separating them. The germline V gene encodes CDR1 MNHNS and CDR2 SASEGT. This CDR3 has 15 amino acids. CDR3 amino acids: CASRFSSEVYNEQFF. CDR3 coding DNA: TGTGCCAGCCGCTTCTCTAGCGAGGTCTACAATGAGCAGTTCTTC.

CDR3 protein: CASSQAWDGQFF. CDR3 DNA sequence: TGTGCCAGCAGCCAAGCATGGGACGGTCAGTTCTTC. The chain combines TRBV14 with TRBJ2-1; D might be TRBD1 or TRBD2, each matching 5 bases. The V end lost 1 base, the J end lost 13 bases, and 11 bases lay between the germline ends. The CDR3 contains 12 residues. Germline-derived CDR1 and CDR2 are SGHDN and FVKESK.

This chain links TRBV7-9 with TRBJ1-3; 7 bases fit TRBD1. Trimming took 5 bases from V and 2 from J; bases not matched to a gene: 12. The CDR3 runs to 17 residues. Germline CDR1 is SEHNR and CDR2 is FQNEAQ (reference sequence). Here the CDR3 DNA reads TGTGCCAGCAGCCTTGGTAACCCCGGGACAGCTGGAAACACCATATATTTT. Translated, it gives CASSLGNPGTAGNTIYF.

DNA for the CDR3: TGCGCCACGGGACAGGGAAGCTCCTACGAGCAGTACTTC. Protein: CATGQGSSYEQYF. The chain recombines TRBV10-2 with TRBJ2-7; 9 bases align to TRBD1. This CDR3 is 13 amino acids long. In germline, CDR1 is WSHSY, CDR2 SAAADI. V lost 10 bases, J lost 0 bases, and 4 bases stayed unmatched.

The chain is built from TRBV13 and TRBJ2-7, with TRBD1 matching 8 bases. Unmatched junction bases numbered 3, after V lost 3 bases and J lost 5 bases. From germline, CDR1 is PRHDT and CDR2 FYEKMQ (reference sequence). The CDR3 consists of 13 residues. The chain's CDR3 is CASSFRTGNEQYF. The DNA of the CDR3 is TGTGCCAGCAGCTTCCGGACAGGGAACGAGCAGTACTTC.

This clonotype was seen a few times. The chain uses TRBV7-6 and TRBJ2-1; D call uncertain. V was shortened by 1 base and J by 9 bases, with 10 bases between the two germline ends. The CDR3 consists of 13 residues. Germline V gene sequence: CDR1 SGHVS, CDR2 FNYEAQ. In DNA, the CDR3 is TGTGCCAGCAGCTTAGGGGCGAGGTCTGAGCAGTTCTTC. Amino acids: CASSLGARSEQFF.

The chain is built from TRBV20-1 and TRBJ1-5, with a tentative D call TRBD1 (5 bases). Germline CDR1 DFQATT, CDR2 SNEGSKA (reference sequence). With 3 bases removed from V and 2 bases from J, the gap between germline ends came to 11 bases. The CDR3 is 14 amino acids. This CDR3 reads CSARWGIGNQPQHF. Written as DNA, the CDR3 is TGCAGTGCTAGGTGGGGGATTGGCAATCAGCCCCAGCATTTT.

The V and J genes are TRBV4-2 and TRBJ2-1; D possibly corresponds to TRBD2 (5 bases). Germline V gene lookup returns CDR1 LGHNA and CDR2 YNFKEQ. The CDR3 extends over 13 amino acids. V lost 4 bases to trimming and J lost 8 bases, with 12 bases between them. CDR3 loop: CASSLERVDEQFF. CDR3 sequence (DNA): TGTGCCAGCAGCCTGGAGAGGGTTGATGAGCAGTTCTTC.

This clonotype was found a few times. The chain links TRBV20-1 to TRBJ1-5; weak D call: TRBD1 (5 bases). The germline V gene has CDR1 DFQATT and CDR2 SNEGSKA (reference sequence). Trimming removed 1 base at V and 0 bases at J, with 13 bases between. The CDR3 has 16 amino acids. The CDR3 reads CSARALGQHSNQPQHF. DNA for the CDR3: TGCAGTGCTAGAGCCCTGGGGCAGCATAGCAATCAGCCCCAGCATTTT.

This clonotype was picked up a small number of times. The chain carries TRBV12-3 or TRBV12-4 and TRBJ2-1; 8 bases map to TRBD2. V lost 2 bases to trimming and J lost 16 bases; unmatched junction nucleotides: 4. This CDR3 comprises 11 residues. CDR3 DNA: TGTGCCAGCAGTTTAAGTAGCGGGGACTTCTTC. As protein: CASSLSSGDFF.

The chain joins TRBV15 to TRBJ1-1; 8 bases fit TRBD1. The CDR3 runs 16 residues. The V gene end was trimmed by 0 bases and the J gene end by 5 bases; junction bases not matched to a gene: 8. Germline V gene data show CDR1 as LNHNV and CDR2 as YYDKDF (reference sequence). The CDR3 bases are TGTGCCACCAGCAGAGACCGGGACAGGTGGGGGACTGAAGCTTTCTTT. Translating it yields CATSRDRDRWGTEAFF.

This chain links TRBV12-3 or TRBV12-4 with TRBJ1-1; 7 nucleotides match TRBD1. The CDR3 loop spans 12 amino acids. Trimming took 6 bases from V and 10 from J; bases not matched to a gene: 8. The CDR3 loop reads CASSFDRVGAFF. The DNA of the CDR3 is TGTGCCAGCAGCTTCGACAGGGTAGGAGCTTTCTTT.

This clonotype was seen more than once but under ten times. The genes are TRBV11-2 and TRBJ2-7; D may correspond to TRBD1 or TRBD2 (5 bases each). V lost 6 bases, J lost 4 bases, and 13 bases lay in between. Looked up from germline, CDR1 is SGHAT and CDR2 is FQNNGV. The CDR3 has 13 residues. CDR3 DNA sequence: TGTGCCAGCAGGTTGATCGGGGCTTACGAGCAGTACTTC. Protein: CASRLIGAYEQYF.

This clonotype appeared a few times. This chain joins TRBV20-1 and TRBJ1-5; weak D call: TRBD1 (5 bases). The V gene lost 6 bases and the J gene lost 3 bases, with 15 bases spanning the gap. Germline lookup yields CDR1 DFQATT and CDR2 SNEGSKA (reference sequence). This CDR3 is built from 14 residues. The CDR3 region is CSAPGTVINQPQHF. The CDR3 coding sequence is TGCAGTGCCCCCGGGACGGTAATCAATCAGCCCCAGCATTTT.

The table lists this clonotype with a count of one. The chain couples TRBV5-6 to TRBJ2-5; no clear D. Germline CDR1 and CDR2: SGHDT and YYEEEE. Between the trimmed V and J ends, which lost 0 bases and 2 bases, there was a span of 14 bases. The CDR3 totals 16 residues. Here the CDR3 reads CASSLDRGGTQETQYF. The CDR3 DNA sequence: TGTGCCAGCAGCTTGGATCGCGGCGGAACACAAGAGACCCAGTACTTC.

The chain recombines TRBV28 with TRBJ2-7; D is unclear. The CDR3 covers 13 residues. Trimming left V 5 bases short and J 5 bases short, with 13 bases between. From germline, CDR1 is MDHEN and CDR2 SYDVKM. The CDR3 DNA is TGTGCCAGCAGTACGTCTAGTATAAACGAGCAGTACTTC. Protein: CASSTSSINEQYF.

This chain links TRBV6-5 with TRBJ2-1; perhaps TRBD2 as D (5 bases). The CDR3 is 14 amino acids. The germline gives CDR1 MNHEY, CDR2 SVGAGI. Trimming took 6 bases from V and 9 from J, leaving 18 bases between them. For the CDR3, the DNA is TGTGCCAGCAGATCCTCCCTTCGGGGTGGTGAGCAGTTCTTC. Amino acids: CASRSSLRGGEQFF.

The V gene is TRBV12-3 or TRBV12-4, the J gene TRBJ2-5, with 11 bases matching TRBD2. The CDR3 sequence is 16 residues long. V shed 1 base, J shed 3 bases, and the junction held 4 bases outside the gene matches. The CDR3 reads CASSLESSGGKETQYF. The CDR3 DNA sequence: TGTGCCAGCAGTTTAGAATCTAGCGGGGGGAAAGAGACCCAGTACTTC.

The rearrangement links TRBV10-3 to TRBJ2-7; D might be TRBD1 (5 bases). V was shortened by 6 bases and J by 2 bases, with 8 bases between the two germline ends. CDR1 and CDR2 from the germline V gene are ENHRY and SYGVKD. The CDR3 runs to 12 residues. The CDR3 region is CAIRQETYEQYF. CDR3 DNA sequence: TGTGCCATCAGACAGGAGACCTACGAGCAGTACTTC.

This clonotype showed up just a few times. The chain is built from TRBV12-3 or TRBV12-4 and TRBJ1-3; D perhaps matches TRBD1 (6 bases). The CDR3 runs 14 residues. Trimming took 7 bases from V and 4 from J, leaving 14 bases between them. The CDR3, as DNA: TGTGCCAGCATCTTAACAGGGAGGGGAAACACCATATATTTT. Translating it yields CASILTGRGNTIYF.

The sample holds a few counts of this clonotype. The V and J genes are TRBV12-3 or TRBV12-4 and TRBJ1-1; weak D call: TRBD1 (6 bases). V was clipped by 6 bases and J by 7 bases, with 15 bases between them. CDR3 length equals 13 residues. CDR3 sequence reads: CASSEPHRVEAFF. CDR3 nucleotides: TGTGCCAGCAGCGAACCTCACAGGGTTGAAGCTTTCTTT.